Each of the 27 T cell receptor beta chains below was sequenced from the same sample in a study of T cells after somatic rescue of genetic block. Sequencing was performed with immunoSEQ multiplex PCR; in TCRdb, only in-frame clones are kept and a portion is missing. The sample lists some 90,000 clones, 80% to 90% seen once, with under 2% in the top ten. The specimen was peripheral blood mononuclear cells (PBMCs). The receptors derive from a young woman.

The chain has TRBV7-9 and TRBJ2-1; 7 nucleotides agree with TRBD2. Unmatched junction bases numbered 3, after V lost 2 bases and J lost 2 bases. CDR3 size: 15 residues. Germline-derived CDR1 and CDR2 are SEHNR and FQNEAQ (reference sequence). CDR3 nucleotides: TGTGCCAGCAGCTTATTGCTAGCGGCCTACAATGAGCAGTTCTTC. Translation: CASSLLLAAYNEQFF.

This clone was seen just once. V is TRBV7-9 and J is TRBJ1-2; TRBD1 is a possible D gene (5 bases). In germline, CDR1 is SEHNR, CDR2 FQNEAQ (reference sequence). The CDR3 length is 15 residues. The V end lost 5 bases, the J end lost 2 bases, and 15 bases lay between the germline ends. The CDR3 DNA follows: TGTGCCAGCAGCCCCGGGGACCAATTCAACTATGGCTACACCTTC. This translates into CASSPGDQFNYGYTF.

The V and J genes are TRBV6-5 and TRBJ1-2; D gene ambiguous. This CDR3 contains 16 residues. V shed 0 bases and J shed 2 bases, with 13 bases lying between them. Germline CDR1 is MNHEY and CDR2 is SVGAGI. The CDR3 here is CASSYSSGEKNYGYTF. The CDR3 DNA reads as TGTGCCAGCAGTTACTCTTCGGGAGAAAAGAACTATGGCTACACCTTC.

The rearrangement links TRBV4-2 to TRBJ2-3; D may correspond to TRBD1 or TRBD2 (5 bases each). V lost 4 bases and J 6 bases, leaving 23 bases between the germline ends. The CDR3 sequence is 17 residues long. Germline CDR1 is LGHNA and CDR2 is YNFKEQ. The CDR3 region is CASSRETRALGPDTQYF. The DNA of the CDR3 is TGTGCCAGCAGCCGGGAGACGCGGGCTTTGGGGCCGGATACGCAGTATTTT.

The chain links TRBV6-6 to TRBJ2-2, with 8 bases matching TRBD2. There are 15 residues in the CDR3. The J segment lost 0 bases and the V segment lost 5 bases, leaving 2 bases of the junction unmatched. The germline CDR1 and CDR2 sequences are MNHNY and SVGAGI (reference sequence). CDR3 sequence reads: CASSRTSTNTGELFF. For the CDR3, the DNA is TGTGCCAGCAGTCGGACTAGCACGAACACCGGGGAGCTGTTTTTT.

This clone was counted a few times. This chain connects TRBV7-9 to TRBJ2-5; 11 nucleotides align to TRBD2. Germline lookup yields CDR1 SEHNR and CDR2 FQNEAQ (reference sequence). The CDR3 contains 15 residues. V lost 4 bases, J lost 1 base, and 2 bases stayed unmatched. CDR3 residues: CASSSLAGGQETQYF. The CDR3 DNA sequence: TGTGCCAGCAGCTCCCTAGCGGGAGGCCAAGAGACCCAGTACTTC.

The J gene is TRBJ2-7, the V gene TRBV19; no clear D gene. Deletions cut 5 bases from V and 7 bases from J, with 21 bases between. The CDR3 has 15 residues. Germline lookup yields CDR1 LNHDA and CDR2 SQIVND (reference sequence). The DNA of the CDR3 is TGTGCCAGTAGTGTCGGACGGATCCCACCCCAAGAGCAGTACTTC. It yields the protein CASSVGRIPPQEQYF.

The chain has TRBV2 and TRBJ2-3; 7 nucleotides line up with TRBD1. The V segment lost 6 bases and the J segment 0 bases; nucleotides outside the gene matches: 6. Germline CDR1 and CDR2: SNHLY and FYNNEI. This CDR3 is built from 15 residues. This CDR3 reads CASSPGGASTDTQYF. CDR3 coding DNA: TGTGCCAGCAGCCCAGGGGGTGCTAGCACAGATACGCAGTATTTT. Using reference TRBV2 and TRBJ2-3 for the parts outside the CDR3, the full variable domain is EPEVTQTPSHQVTQMGQEVILRCVPISNHLYFYWYRQILGQKVEFLVSFYNNEISEKSEIFDDQFSVERPDGSNFTLKIRSTKLEDSAMYFCASSPGGASTDTQYFGPGTRLTVL.

The J gene is TRBJ2-1, the V gene TRBV11-2; D call uncertain. V was shortened by 3 bases and J by 2 bases, with 11 bases between the two germline ends. This CDR3 is 15 amino acids long. CDR1 is SGHAT and CDR2 is FQNNGV in the germline V gene. This CDR3 reads CASSFLGSPYNEQFF. CDR3 DNA: TGTGCCAGCAGCTTCTTGGGGTCCCCCTACAATGAGCAGTTCTTC. Filled out from reference TRBV11-2 and TRBJ2-1, the complete variable domain reads EAGVAQSPRYKIIEKRQSVAFWCNPISGHATLYWYQQILGQGPKLLIQFQNNGVVDDSQLPKDRFSAERLKGVDSTLKIQPAKLEDSAVYLCASSFLGSPYNEQFFGPGTRLTVL.

The rearrangement links TRBV11-1 to TRBJ2-5; unclear D gene. The CDR3 runs to 13 residues. The V gene lost 3 bases and the J gene lost 2 bases, with 7 bases spanning the gap. Germline lookup yields CDR1 SGHAT and CDR2 FQDESV (reference sequence). The CDR3: CASSLGLQETQYF. In DNA, the CDR3 is TGTGCCAGCAGCTTGGGCCTACAAGAGACCCAGTACTTC.

The genes are TRBV30 and TRBJ1-2; no clear D. The CDR3 has 11 amino acids. Germline CDR1 GTSNPN, CDR2 SVGIG (reference sequence). The V gene lost 2 bases and the J gene lost 5 bases, with 6 bases spanning the gap. CDR3 DNA: TGTGCCTGGAGTCTCGGATATGGCTACACCTTC. Its protein product is CAWSLGYGYTF.

The chain has TRBV19 and TRBJ2-5, with D hard to call. CDR1 LNHDA and CDR2 SQIVND come from the germline V gene (reference sequence). This CDR3 is 14 amino acids long. V was trimmed by 10 bases and J by 7 bases, leaving 22 bases between them. CDR3 nucleotide sequence: TGTGCCACCCGACGCTCGGCTTCTGGCGGGACCCAGTACTTC. Protein: CATRRSASGGTQYF.

The chain has TRBV5-1 and TRBJ2-3; 14 bases are a match to TRBD2. Germline V lookup: CDR1 SGHRS, CDR2 YFSETQ. The CDR3 has 17 residues. After removal of 3 bases from V and 2 bases from J, the junction contained 5 bases not matched to a gene. CDR3 nucleotides: TGCGCCAGCAGCTGGACTAGCGGGAGGTTAGCCACAGATACGCAGTATTTT. Translated: CASSWTSGRLATDTQYF.

J is TRBJ2-6 and V is TRBV15; D remains ambiguous. This CDR3 contains 15 residues. The germline gives CDR1 LNHNV, CDR2 YYDKDF (reference sequence). V lost 0 bases, J lost 0 bases, and 3 bases lay in between. Written as DNA, the CDR3 is TGTGCCACCAGCAGAGAGACCTCTGGGGCCAACGTCCTGACTTTC. Translation gives CATSRETSGANVLTF. Using reference TRBV15 and TRBJ2-6 for the parts outside the CDR3, the full variable domain is DAMVIQNPRYQVTQFGKPVTLSCSQTLNHNVMYWYQQKSSQAPKLLFHYYDKDFNNEADTPDNFQSRRPNTSFCFLDIRSPGLGDTAMYLCATSRETSGANVLTFGAGSRLTVL.

V usage is TRBV7-2 and J usage is TRBJ2-7, with TRBD2 identical over 12 bases. Germline V gene sequence: CDR1 SGHTA, CDR2 FQGNSA. The CDR3 length is 16 residues. Trimming at V came to 1 base and at J to 3 bases, leaving 4 bases not matched to a gene. CDR3 amino acids: CASSLGPGLAGYEQYF. The CDR3 DNA reads as TGTGCCAGCAGCTTAGGACCGGGACTAGCGGGCTACGAGCAGTACTTC.

This chain links TRBV10-3 with TRBJ2-1, with D perhaps given as TRBD1 or TRBD2 (6 bases each). The CDR3 has 14 amino acids. The V gene's germline CDR1 is ENHRY and CDR2 SYGVKD. Trimming stripped 2 bases from V and 7 bases from J, with 12 bases between. CDR3 nucleotides: TGTGCCATCAGTGAGACTACAGGGACTAATGAGCAGTTCTTC. This translates into CAISETTGTNEQFF.

The genes are TRBV30 and TRBJ2-5; D remains unclear. Germline CDR1 and CDR2: GTSNPN and SVGIG (reference sequence). The CDR3 sequence is 12 residues long. V was trimmed by 4 bases and J by 0 bases, leaving 6 bases between them. The CDR3 DNA follows: TGTGCCTGGAAGGCGTACCAAGAGACCCAGTACTTC. This encodes CAWKAYQETQYF.

This chain connects TRBV6-1 to TRBJ2-5; 12 bases fit TRBD2. Germline V gene data show CDR1 as MNHNS and CDR2 as SASEGT. The CDR3 runs 14 residues. The ends lost 5 bases at V and 4 bases at J; junction bases unmatched: 2. The CDR3: CASSSLAGGETQYF. DNA for the CDR3: TGTGCCAGCAGTTCACTAGCGGGAGGAGAGACCCAGTACTTC.

The V gene is TRBV18, the J gene TRBJ1-5; D not certain. This CDR3 has 13 amino acids. With 5 bases removed from V and 3 bases from J, the gap between germline ends came to 8 bases. From germline, CDR1 is KGHSH and CDR2 LQKENI. CDR3 nucleotide sequence: TGTGCCAGCTCAGGTCAACTCAATCAGCCCCAGCATTTT. Translated: CASSGQLNQPQHF.

The V and J genes are TRBV7-6 and TRBJ2-2; weak D call: TRBD1 (6 bases). The CDR3 sequence is 14 residues long. CDR1 SGHVS and CDR2 FNYEAQ come from the germline V gene. Trimming took off 6 bases at V and 4 bases at J, with 12 bases between the two ends. The CDR3 spells CASRAWTATGELFF. CDR3 sequence (DNA): TGTGCCAGCAGGGCATGGACAGCCACCGGGGAGCTGTTTTTT.

The genes are TRBV6-6 and TRBJ2-7; no firm D call. CDR3 size: 14 residues. The V gene lost 3 bases and the J gene lost 2 bases, with 11 bases spanning the gap. CDR1 and CDR2 from the germline V gene are MNHNY and SVGAGI (reference sequence). As DNA, the CDR3 is TGTGCCAGCAGTTATGGACCCGCGGCCTACGAGCAGTACTTC. Residues: CASSYGPAAYEQYF.

This rearrangement joins TRBV13 to TRBJ1-2; 7 bases are a match to TRBD1. CDR3 length: 16 residues. Germline V CDR1 and CDR2: PRHDT, FYEKMQ (reference sequence). Trimming at V came to 5 bases and at J to 3 bases, leaving 12 bases not matched to a gene. CDR3 nucleotide sequence: TGTGCCAGCAGCCACTCTAACAGGGGCGTTTACTATGGCTACACCTTC. Translation: CASSHSNRGVYYGYTF.

This chain uses TRBV5-1 with TRBJ2-5; 13 nucleotides match TRBD2. The V segment lost 0 bases and the J segment 5 bases; nucleotides outside the gene matches: 4. The germline CDR1 and CDR2 sequences are SGHRS and YFSETQ. This CDR3 contains 16 residues. This CDR3 reads CASSLEGLAGHETQYF. CDR3 sequence (DNA): TGCGCCAGCAGCTTGGAGGGACTAGCGGGACACGAGACCCAGTACTTC.

The J gene is TRBJ1-2, the V gene TRBV11-3; 8 bases match TRBD1. The ends lost 6 bases at V and 0 bases at J; junction bases unmatched: 9. Germline-derived CDR1 and CDR2 are SGHNT and YENEEA. The CDR3 runs 16 residues. This CDR3 is CASRGQEDPTNYGYTF. CDR3 in DNA: TGTGCCAGCAGGGGACAGGAAGATCCAACTAACTATGGCTACACCTTC. Full variable domain (rest looked up from reference TRBV11-3 and TRBJ1-2): EAGVVQSPRYKIIEKKQPVAFWCNPISGHNTLYWYLQNLGQGPELLIRYENEEAVDDSQLPKDRFSAERLKGVDSTLKIQPAELGDSAVYLCASRGQEDPTNYGYTFGSGTRLTVV.

This chain joins TRBV2 and TRBJ2-7, with D uncertain. V was cut by 3 bases and J by 2 bases, with 11 bases left in between. Germline CDR1 reads SNHLY; CDR2 reads FYNNEI. CDR3 length: 14 amino acids. The chain's CDR3 is CASSEVQSAYEQYF. Written as DNA, the CDR3 is TGTGCCAGCAGTGAGGTGCAGTCAGCCTACGAGCAGTACTTC. The entire variable domain, with the rest obtained from reference TRBV2 and TRBJ2-7, is as follows: EPEVTQTPSHQVTQMGQEVILRCVPISNHLYFYWYRQILGQKVEFLVSFYNNEISEKSEIFDDQFSVERPDGSNFTLKIRSTKLEDSAMYFCASSEVQSAYEQYFGPGTRLTVT.

This sequence joins TRBV28 and TRBJ2-7, with TRBD2 as a possible D gene (6 bases). Germline CDR1 and CDR2: MDHEN and SYDVKM. The CDR3 totals 14 residues. Trimming stripped 5 bases from V and 2 bases from J, with 13 bases between. CDR3 sequence reads: CASSAPGVAYEQYF. The CDR3 coding sequence is TGTGCCAGCAGTGCCCCGGGGGTTGCCTACGAGCAGTACTTC.

This chain connects TRBV27 to TRBJ1-2; D is uncertain. This CDR3 is 18 amino acids long. CDR1 and CDR2 from the germline V gene are MNHEY and SMNVEV (reference sequence). The V and J ends lost 0 bases and 7 bases respectively, with 24 bases between them. The CDR3 nucleotides are TGTGCCAGCAGTTTATCGGGGTCCCCGGCTCCCGTTAATTCTGGCTACACCTTC. It yields the protein CASSLSGSPAPVNSGYTF.